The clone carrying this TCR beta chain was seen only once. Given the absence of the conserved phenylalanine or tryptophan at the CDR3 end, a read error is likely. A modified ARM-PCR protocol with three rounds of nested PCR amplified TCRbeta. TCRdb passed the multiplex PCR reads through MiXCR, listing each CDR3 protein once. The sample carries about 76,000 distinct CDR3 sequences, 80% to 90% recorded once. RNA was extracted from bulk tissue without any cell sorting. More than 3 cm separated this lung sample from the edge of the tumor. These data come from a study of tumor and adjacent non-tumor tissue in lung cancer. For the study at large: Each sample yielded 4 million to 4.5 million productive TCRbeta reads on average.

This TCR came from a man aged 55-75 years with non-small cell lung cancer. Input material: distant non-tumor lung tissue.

This CDR3 is CANNSTGEETQYI. CDR3 coding DNA: TGTGCCAATAACTCTACAGGGGAAGAGACCCAGTACATC. The chain is built from TRBV11-2 and TRBJ2-5, with TRBD1 matching over 7 bases. Germline lookup yields CDR1 SGHAT and CDR2 FQNNGV. After removal of 10 bases from V and 3 bases from J, the junction contained 8 bases not matched to a gene. CDR3 length equals 13 residues.